This T cell receptor beta chain was identified in a study of blood T cells in healthy people across ages. Study-level points and caveats: Not knowing donor CMV status may have confounded expanded clonotype changes. The study found more naive CD4+ cells and higher diversity in long-lived than aged donors.

The CDR3 length is 15 residues. The germline V gene has CDR1 LGHDT and CDR2 YNNKEL (reference sequence). The donors, aged about 6 to 100, were healthy Caucasians from Russia. Next came a second PCR, run for about 6 to 11 cycles, which used a sample-barcoded 5' primer along with a J-beta primer mix. A template-switch adaptor that had 12 random nucleotides put a tag on each cDNA molecule. In TCRdb, the 5' RACE reads were re-called with MiXCR into one record per CDR3 protein. The sample records around 780,000 distinct CDR3 sequences, more than 55% being singletons. This clonotype came up a few times. Its antigen is currently unknown. An end of the junction does not agree with germline; a read error may underlie this.

The sample comprised blood. This receptor was obtained from a man aged 35 to 55 in good health. The chain carries TRBV3-1 and TRBJ2-6, with D perhaps TRBD1 or TRBD2 (5 bases each). The CDR3 region is CASSQGGAGANALTF. The CDR3 DNA is TGTGCCAGCAGCCAAGGGGGAGCTGGGGCCAACGCCCTGACTTTC.